This TCR beta chain was recovered during a study of early T cells in non-severe SARS-CoV-2 infection. Study context: Sequencing targeted bulk RNA from unsorted whole blood, leaving chains unpaired. General observations from the study: Private and CD4 specificities were missed by VDJdb matching, which favored anti-spike CD8 responses.

Researchers tagged individual cDNA molecules with unique molecular identifiers. TCRdb passed the 5' RACE reads through MiXCR, listing each CDR3 protein once. Altogether approximately 64,000 distinct CDR3 sequences are present, around 20% being singletons, with the ten largest covering 15% to 20%. The V and J ends lost 3 bases and 4 bases respectively, with 1 base between them. This CDR3 is 11 amino acids long. The V gene's germline CDR1 is SGHDN and CDR2 FVKESK. This clonotype was seen more than once but under ten times. Its antigen is unknown. Here the sequenced sample was whole blood, taken at baseline. This rearrangement joins TRBV14 to TRBJ2-1; D not resolved. The receptor was isolated from an adult who was a healthcare worker with PCR-confirmed SARS-CoV-2 infection or an uninfected control (not recorded which). The CDR3 region is CASSQYNEQFF. CDR3 DNA sequence: TGTGCCAGCAGCCAGTACAATGAGCAGTTCTTC.